This TCR beta chain is from a study of T cell repertoires in cytomegalovirus infection. Findings of the study overall: There were HLA-C-restricted CMV-specific TCR beta clonotypes dominating the ex vivo response.

TCRdb re-derived calls from the reads in MiXCR, one entry per CDR3 protein. The sample includes fewer than 850,000 distinct CDR3 sequences, almost 30% seen only once; the top ten take about an eighth. The CDR3 totals 14 residues. V dropped 6 bases and J dropped 4 bases, with 15 bases sitting between them. Germline CDR1 reads MNHEY; CDR2 reads SVGEGT. A few counts support this clonotype. Its specificity is unknown. The TCR sequence derives from a human donor in good health (CMV status not recorded). Some clones in this sample may be carry-over from other donors' samples. The chain carries TRBV6-2 or TRBV6-3 and TRBJ2-5; D gene ambiguous. The specimen comprised cultured CD8+ T cells from PBMCs, sampled from culture after CMV antigen stimulation. The CDR3 DNA is TGTGCCAGCAGCCTATCCCCAAGACGAGAGACCCAGTACTTC. Protein: CASSLSPRRETQYF.